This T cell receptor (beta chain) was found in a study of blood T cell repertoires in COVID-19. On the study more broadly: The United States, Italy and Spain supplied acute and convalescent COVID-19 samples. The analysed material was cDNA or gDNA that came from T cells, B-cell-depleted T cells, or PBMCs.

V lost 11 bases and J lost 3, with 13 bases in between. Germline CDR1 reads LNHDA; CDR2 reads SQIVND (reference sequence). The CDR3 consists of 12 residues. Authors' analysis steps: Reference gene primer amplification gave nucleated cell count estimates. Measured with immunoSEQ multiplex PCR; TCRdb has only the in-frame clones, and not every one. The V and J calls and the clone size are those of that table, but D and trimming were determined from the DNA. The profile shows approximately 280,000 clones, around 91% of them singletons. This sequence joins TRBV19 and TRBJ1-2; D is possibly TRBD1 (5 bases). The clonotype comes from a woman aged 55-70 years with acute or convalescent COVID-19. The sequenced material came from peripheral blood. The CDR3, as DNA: TGTGCCTCGCGGAGGGGCGACTATGGCTACACCTTC. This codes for CASRRGDYGYTF.